Sequencing of this T cell receptor beta chain was carried out in a study of blood T cell repertoires in COVID-19. At the level of the study: Samples taken during acute and convalescent COVID-19 were collected in the United States, Italy and Spain. T cells, B-cell-depleted T cells, or PBMCs provided the cDNA or gDNA that served as material.

Authors' data handling: Reference gene primer amplification gave nucleated cell count estimates. The data were produced by immunoSEQ multiplex PCR, yet TCRdb's version contains in-frame clones alone and is incomplete. V, J and clone size are those of that table, while D and trimming were read from the DNA. This repertoire shows about 40,000 clones, 91% found once; its top ten account for approximately 14%. Germline-derived CDR1 and CDR2 are MNHNY and SVGAGI (reference sequence). With 7 bases removed from V and 2 bases from J, the gap between germline ends came to 12 bases. This CDR3 comprises 14 residues.

Sequenced input: peripheral blood. The origin of this receptor is a woman younger than 45 in a cohort sampled during active COVID-19. V usage is TRBV6-6 and J usage is TRBJ1-5, with D tentatively TRBD1 (5 bases). For the CDR3, the DNA is TGTGCCAGCAATGTAGGAGGGGGCAATCAGCCCCAGCATTTT. This translates into CASNVGGGNQPQHF.